Presented here are 3 T cell receptor beta chains from one specimen sequenced in a study of blood T cell repertoires in COVID-19. The data were produced by immunoSEQ multiplex PCR, yet TCRdb's version contains in-frame clones alone and is incomplete. This sample yields around 200,000 clones, of which around 85% are seen a single time; roughly a sixth belongs to the top ten. The specimen was PBMCs or T cells enriched from blood (not recorded which). All receptors come from a man between 40 and 49 years old who had recovered from COVID-19.

The CDR3 protein is CASQTPLGTADRETQYF. The CDR3 bases are TGCGCCAGCCAAACACCGCTCGGGACAGCGGACCGGGAGACCCAGTACTTC. The rearrangement joins TRBV5-1 to TRBJ2-5, with TRBD1 identical over 7 bases. V lost 7 bases and J lost 5; bases outside the gene matches: 20. The CDR3 covers 17 residues. The germline CDR1 and CDR2 sequences are SGHRS and YFSETQ. Based on the CDR3 plus reference TRBV5-1 and TRBJ2-5, the full variable domain is KAGVTQTPRYLIKTRGQQVTLSCSPISGHRSVSWYQQTPGQGLQFLFEYFSETQRNKGNFPGRFSGRQFSNSRSEMNVSTLELGDSALYLCASQTPLGTADRETQYFGPGTRLLVL.

This clone was counted between two and nine times. The chain uses TRBV7-8 and TRBJ2-7; the match to TRBD1 covers 9 bases. The CDR3 is 15 amino acids. With 3 bases clipped from V and 6 bases from J, the junction kept 9 bases outside the gene matches. CDR1 is SGHVS and CDR2 is FQNEAQ in the germline V gene. Here the CDR3 reads CASSLGQGNVREQYF. The CDR3 DNA reads as TGTGCCAGCAGCTTGGGACAGGGTAACGTTCGCGAGCAGTACTTC.

This chain connects TRBV7-9 to TRBJ1-1; a possible D gene is TRBD1 (5 bases). V was clipped by 2 bases and J by 5 bases, with 9 bases between them. The CDR3 spans 13 residues. CDR1 is SEHNR, CDR2 FQNEAQ, per germline (reference sequence). CDR3 amino acids: CASSLRGETEAFF. DNA of the CDR3: TGTGCCAGCAGCTTACGGGGGGAAACTGAAGCTTTCTTT.